This T cell receptor beta chain was found in a study of shared clonotypes between healthy human individuals (dated by TCRdb to 2018 to 2021). Regarding the research as a whole: The cohort comprised a couple of women and a few men aged 18 to 49 years. Each donor's leukapheresis produced roughly between about 0.9 and 9.5 billion PBMCs. The study deeply sequenced blood TCR repertoires of about five healthy adults to estimate repertoire size and the extent of clonotype sharing between individuals. Per donor, three plates each were used for CD4 naive and CD4 memory, two for CD8 naive, and one for CD8 memory. To increase sequencing depth and limit assay-specific biases, TCR repertoire library preparation and sequencing were carried out by different laboratories using diverse techniques. General conclusions and limits of the study: Larger estimated clonotype richness was generally found for naive subsets than for memory subsets. Incomplete sequencing was indicated by rarefaction of sorted-subset datasets, despite the large sequencing depth. Compared with non-shared clonotypes, the clonotypes found in all four sorted-subset donors had higher generation probabilities. Sampling was restricted to blood, and TCR repertoires in tissues likely differ from the TCR repertoires found in blood. Roughly 5.2% of naive CD4, around 3.6% of naive CD8, approximately 2% of memory CD4, and roughly 0.4% of memory CD8 clonotypes were shared across a few donors. Pairwise subsampling indicated that sequencing depth was expected to affect the degree of clonotype sharing among donors. The genetic and exposure-history diversity represented was limited by the small number of donors.

The CDR3 contains 15 residues, cysteine and phenylalanine counted. Only CDR3 DNA remains: 45 bases, in frame from the first base. Trimming removed 4 bases from V and 9 bases from J, leaving 22 bases between the germline ends. Taken from the germline V gene, the CDR1 and CDR2 loops are SGHDN and FVKESK. Using the deep immunoSEQ assay, multiplex PCR amplified TCR CDR3 regions from genomic DNA. Genomic DNA extracted from each cell subset was distributed evenly over all wells of several immunoSEQ 96-well plates, and each plate served as one replicate. For sorted subsets, each replicate PCR was loaded with around 220 ng genomic DNA, equivalent to 30,000 to 35,000 T cell genomes. Purified libraries were quantified with a Qubit 3.0 fluorometer, sized on a Bioanalyzer 2100, and re-quantified with the KAPA Library Quantification kit. Every immunoSEQ 96-well plate was sequenced on a separate single-read 150-cycle Illumina NextSeq 550 flow cell. On the study's bioinformatics: The immunoSEQ output contained only junctional sequences without quality scores, so filtering could not match that applied to full-length reads. Sequences were annotated with PyIR, a Python wrapper for IgBLAST v1.9, and V/J genes and CDR3 were assigned using IMGT germline references. Any read was removed if the V/J assignment was weak (E-value above 1e-6), the CDR3 was missing, or the read contained stop codons, out-of-frame junctions, or ambiguous translated residues. A V3J clonotype was defined by an identical inferred V gene, J gene, and CDR3 amino acid sequence. Percentage overlap between repertoires was calculated by dividing the number of shared unique clonotypes by the size of the smaller repertoire. RTK rarefaction, the Chao1 estimator, and Recon v2.1 estimates of unobserved clonotypes were used to assess repertoire richness. Generation probabilities for all TCRbeta clonotypes obtained by the gDNA method from a handful of donors were computed using OLGA. This is the immuneACCESS table as TCRdb keeps it, with only in-frame sequences that have V and J called. A part of the clones is gone; compared with another copy, unresolved V genes explain less than half, and the rest is unexplained. V, J and clone size reflect that table, while D and trimming were determined from the DNA. The sample has hundreds of thousands of clones on record, approximately 92% of them singletons. The ten largest clonotypes hold nearly 25% of the sample.

The sample holds one count of this clone. Its antigen is currently not known. Within one base of it there is no much larger clone, and no base qualities were kept. CD8 naive samples were obtained by positive selection for CCR7 among CD45RO-negative cells, yielding a CD45RA+CCR7+ population from which TemRA cells were excluded. The donors were healthy, HIV-negative adults who had no recently reported acute infections or vaccinations. Every donor was a Caucasian adult living in Nashville, Tennessee, USA. Blood was collected by leukapheresis, and PBMCs were isolated by Ficoll-Histopaque density gradient centrifugation and then cryopreserved in liquid nitrogen vapor phase. Purity and quantity of every magnetically sorted T cell population were checked by analytical flow cytometry. From each sorted fraction, genomic DNA was isolated and quantified by UV absorbance on a Nanodrop 2000c.

The receptor comes from a man aged 25-45 years in good health. The specimen was naive CD8+ T cells sorted from blood. The cell subset or site label, as the study defines it: CD45RA+CCR7+. The chain links TRBV14 with TRBJ2-7; the D gene remains uncertain. The sequence in DNA is TGTGCCAGCAGCCTAGCTAGTCAGATCGACGAGCGGCAGTACTTC. Translated, this gives CASSLASQIDERQYF. The CDR3 plus the reference TRBV14 and TRBJ2-7 genes for the other parts give the full variable domain: EAGVTQFPSHSVIEKGQTVTLRCDPISGHDNLYWYRRVMGKEIKFLLHFVKESKQDESGMPNNRFLAERTGGTYSTLKVQPAELEDSGVYFCASSLASQIDERQYFGPGTRLTVT.